The rows below give T cell receptor beta chains drawn from one sample of a study of PD-1 and CTLA-4 blockade in melanoma. TCRdb's copy holds only in-frame clones and misses some; the assay was immunoSEQ multiplex PCR. The sample includes about 28,000 clones, around 90% of them seen just once. The sample in question was CD8+ T cells from peripheral blood, obtained before anti-PD-1 treatment. Receptor source: a human donor with melanoma. Each CDR3 is given with its conserved first and last residue. A D gene is named only where the DNA matches it firmly. Expanded clones are given a class, and other clones once, few, many or no size at all.

V gene,clone size,D gene,J gene,CDR3 DNA,CDR3 protein
TRBV5-8,once,-,TRBJ1-1,TGTGCCAGCAGCTTGGGGATCCCTCCTACTTTCTTT,CASSLGIPPTFF
TRBV27,-,TRBD1,TRBJ1-1,TGTGCCAGCAGTTCCCGACAGGGTAGCATGAACACTGAAGCTTTCTTT,CASSSRQGSMNTEAFF
TRBV9,-,TRBD2,TRBJ2-5,TGTGCCAGCAGCGCCCCCTCAGGGCGGGAGAGCCAAGAGACCCAGTACTTC,CASSAPSGRESQETQYF
TRBV11-2,-,TRBD1,TRBJ2-7,TGTGCCAGCAGCTCATCCGGGACAGGGACCTACGAGCAGTACTTC,CASSSSGTGTYEQYF
TRBV7-9,-,-,TRBJ2-2,TGTGCCAGCAGACCAGGGGACACCGGGGAGCTGTTTTTT,CASRPGDTGELFF
TRBV5-1,few,TRBD1,TRBJ1-1,TGCGCCAGCAGCTCACAAACCGGGACAGGGACTGAAGCTTTCTTT,CASSSQTGTGTEAFF
TRBV19,-,TRBD2,TRBJ2-7,TGTGCCAGTAGGGGAGGGAATTCCTACGAGCAGTACTTC,CASRGGNSYEQYF
TRBV9,-,-,TRBJ1-2,TGTGCCAGCAGCGCCGGACAGAGTCCCAACTATGGCTACACCTTC,CASSAGQSPNYGYTF
TRBV12-1,-,-,TRBJ2-2,TGTGCCAGCAGCTTTGATCCGGGACTAGCGGGAGGGGGGGAGCTGTTTTTT,CASSFDPGLAGGGELFF
TRBV28,-,-,TRBJ1-6,TGTGCCAGCAGTACCCACCCCGATGGGGGTTGGGATTCACCCCTCCACTTT,CASSTHPDGGWDSPLHF
TRBV7-8,-,TRBD2,TRBJ2-1,TGTGCCAGCAGCTTACCGGGACTAGTGGGCTACAATGAGCAGTTCTTC,CASSLPGLVGYNEQFF
TRBV6-1,-,TRBD1,TRBJ1-2,TGTGCCAGCAGTGAAGTCGGGACAGGGGGAGTTAGCTACACCTTC,CASSEVGTGGVSYTF
TRBV2,-,TRBD2,TRBJ2-7,TGTGCCAGCGAAATTAGCGGGAGGTACTCCTACGAGCAGTACTTC,CASEISGRYSYEQYF
TRBV7-9,-,-,TRBJ2-5,TGTGCCAGCAGCTTAACCCAACAGGGCCTAGAGACCCAGTACTTC,CASSLTQQGLETQYF
TRBV7-7,once,-,TRBJ2-1,TGTGCTAGCAGCTTAGAGCTGGACAGTTACAATGAGCAGTTCTTC,CASSLELDSYNEQFF
TRBV28,-,TRBD2,TRBJ2-1,TGTGCCAGCAGTTTACTAGCGGGATCGTACTACAATGAGCAGTTCTTC,CASSLLAGSYYNEQFF
TRBV7-8,-,-,TRBJ2-7,TGTGCCAGCAGCTTCGGGCCCGGAGCGGACTCTTCCTACGAGCAGTACTTC,CASSFGPGADSSYEQYF
TRBV3-1/TRBV3-2,-,-,TRBJ1-4,TGTGCCAGCAGCCAAGGACGCGGAGGAGGGACTAATGAAAAACTGTTTTTT,CASSQGRGGGTNEKLFF
TRBV14,-,-,TRBJ2-7,TGTGCCAGCAGCCAAGTGGGGGGAACGGCCGAGCAGTACTTC,CASSQVGGTAEQYF
TRBV2,-,TRBD2,TRBJ2-7,TGTGCCAGCAGTCCTACCCTGGGACTAATCTACGAGCAGTACTTC,CASSPTLGLIYEQYF
TRBV5-1,-,-,TRBJ1-2,TGCGCCAGCAGCTTCGAGGGCGACTATGGCTACACCTTC,CASSFEGDYGYTF
TRBV6-5,-,-,TRBJ1-2,TGTGCCAGCTGGGAGGCAGGGAGGAACTATGGCTACACCTTC,CASWEAGRNYGYTF
TRBV9,-,-,TRBJ1-1,TGTGCCAGCAGCGTAGCTAGCCGGGGGGCGGACTACACTGAAGCTTTCTTT,CASSVASRGADYTEAFF
TRBV27,-,-,TRBJ2-7,TGTGCCAGCAGAAAGGACAGCGGGGCTTCCTACGAGCAGTACTTC,CASRKDSGASYEQYF
TRBV30,-,-,TRBJ1-1,TGTGCCTGGAGGGACAACCTAAACACTGAAGCTTTCTTT,CAWRDNLNTEAFF
TRBV7-9,-,-,TRBJ2-7,TGTGCCAGCAGCTTAACTACAGGGTACGAGCAGTACTTC,CASSLTTGYEQYF
TRBV27,-,TRBD2,TRBJ2-7,TGTGCCAGCAGTTTTGGGGGGGTGACCTACGAGCAGTACTTC,CASSFGGVTYEQYF
TRBV18,-,TRBD2,TRBJ2-1,TGTGCCAGCTCACCACCCAACGGGAGGGTGTATGAGCAGTTCTTC,CASSPPNGRVYEQFF
TRBV7-8,-,-,TRBJ1-5,TGTGCCAGCAGCTTAGGAGCTGGGATGGAGCAGCCCCAGCATTTT,CASSLGAGMEQPQHF
TRBV7-9,-,-,TRBJ2-1,TGTGCCACCCCCGGAGAGCGGGTCCTCTCGGCGCTGTTCTTC,CATPGERVLSALFF
TRBV7-9,-,TRBD1,TRBJ2-2,TGTGCCAGCAGCTTGACAGGGCCGGAGAACACCGGGGAGCTGTTTTTT,CASSLTGPENTGELFF
TRBV30,few,-,TRBJ1-1,TGTGCCTGGAGTGTCCCTTCGGGACGGCCAAAAGCGAACACTGAAGCTTTCTTT,CAWSVPSGRPKANTEAFF
TRBV7-8,-,TRBD2,TRBJ2-2,TGTGCCAGCAGCTTTCTGGGAACGGGACTAGGGAACACCGGGGAGCTGTTTTTT,CASSFLGTGLGNTGELFF
TRBV12-3/TRBV12-4,-,-,TRBJ1-1,TGTGCCAGCAGTGCAGGGGCCATTGAAGCTTTCTTT,CASSAGAIEAFF
TRBV29-1,-,-,TRBJ2-3,TGCAGCGTTGATTTGGGCACAGATACGCAGTATTTT,CSVDLGTDTQYF
TRBV19,-,TRBD2,TRBJ2-3,TGTGCCAGTAGTGTAGCGGGGGGATGGAATACGCAGTATTTT,CASSVAGGWNTQYF
TRBV6-5,-,-,TRBJ2-7,TGTGCCACCTCTCCGAGCTCCTACGAGCAGTACTTC,CATSPSSYEQYF
TRBV3-1/TRBV3-2,once,TRBD1,TRBJ2-1,TGTGCCAGCAGCCAAGAGGACAGGACATACAATGAGCAGTTCTTC,CASSQEDRTYNEQFF
TRBV10-3,-,TRBD1,TRBJ1-4,TGTGCCATCCGCGGGACAGGGGAAGAAAAACTGTTTTTT,CAIRGTGEEKLFF
TRBV5-1,-,TRBD2,TRBJ2-7,TGCGCCAGCAGCTTGGCTCCCTGGACTAGCGGGGACTACGAGCAGTACTTC,CASSLAPWTSGDYEQYF
TRBV14,-,-,TRBJ2-2,TGTGCCAGCAGCCAAGTAGGGCAGGGCGACCCCGGGGAGCTGTTTTTT,CASSQVGQGDPGELFF
TRBV6-1,-,TRBD1,TRBJ2-5,TGTGCCAGCAGTGTATCAGGGACAGTGGGTTTTCAAGAGACCCAGTACTTC,CASSVSGTVGFQETQYF
TRBV6-5,-,TRBD1,TRBJ1-2,TGTGCCAGCGGGGTACAGGGGGCACCTCTTGGCTACACCTTC,CASGVQGAPLGYTF
TRBV9,-,TRBD2,TRBJ2-1,TGTGCCAGCAGCGGCGGGACTAGCGGGAGTTACAATGAGCAGTTCTTC,CASSGGTSGSYNEQFF
TRBV7-9,-,TRBD1,TRBJ1-1,TGTGCCAGCAGCCTAGACAGGGGGATGGCCCCAGCTTTCTTT,CASSLDRGMAPAFF
TRBV30,-,-,TRBJ2-7,TGTGCCTGGAGCCCCATTCAGCTGGACGAGCAGTACTTC,CAWSPIQLDEQYF
TRBV27,-,-,TRBJ1-1,TGTGCCAGCAGTTCGGGGGTCGGTCAGAACACTGAAGCTTTCTTT,CASSSGVGQNTEAFF
TRBV9,-,-,TRBJ1-5,TGTGCCAGCAGCCCCTCTCCGGGCGGTCAGCCCCAGCATTTT,CASSPSPGGQPQHF
TRBV2,-,TRBD1,TRBJ1-4,TGTGCCAGTACCGGGACAGGGTCTAATGAAAAACTGTTTTTT,CASTGTGSNEKLFF
TRBV5-5,once,-,TRBJ1-1,TGTGCCAGCAGCCCTAGACAGGTATTGAACACTGAAGCTTTCTTT,CASSPRQVLNTEAFF
TRBV14,-,-,TRBJ2-1,TGTGCCAGCAGCCCGAGGCTGTCTGGGTACAATGAGCAGTTCTTC,CASSPRLSGYNEQFF
TRBV7-3,once,-,TRBJ2-3,TGTGCCAGCAGCCCCGGATTTCTAGATACGCAGTATTTT,CASSPGFLDTQYF
TRBV5-4,-,-,TRBJ2-5,TGTGCCAGCAGCCAACGGACAGAGGTAGAGACCCAGTACTTC,CASSQRTEVETQYF
TRBV5-1,-,-,TRBJ2-7,TGCGCCAGCAGCTTAGCGGATAACTACGAGCAGTACTTC,CASSLADNYEQYF
TRBV28,-,-,TRBJ2-7,TGTGCCAGCAGTTTGGGGGTCTACGAGCAGTACTTC,CASSLGVYEQYF